What follows are 4 T cell receptor beta chains derived from one specimen sequenced in a study of T cells after yellow fever vaccination. TCRdb re-derived calls from the 5' RACE reads in MiXCR, one entry per CDR3 protein. The repertoire holds 500,000 to 650,000 distinct CDR3 sequences, with roughly an eighth as singletons. Sequencing used PBMCs, obtained on the day of the yellow fever booster vaccination. The receptors shown here come from a man younger than 40 who received the YFV17D yellow fever vaccine.

The V and J genes are TRBV15 and TRBJ2-7; perhaps TRBD1 as D (6 bases). Germline V gene lookup returns CDR1 LNHNV and CDR2 YYDKDF (reference sequence). V shed 4 bases and J shed 0 bases, with 22 bases lying between them. This CDR3 has 18 amino acids. The CDR3 DNA is TGTGCCACCAGCAAAGAGCTGATGAGACAGGTTAGCTCCTACGAGCAGTACTTC. Its translation: CATSKELMRQVSSYEQYF.

The chain has TRBV20-1 and TRBJ2-1; TRBD2 matches 8 bases. Per the germline V gene, CDR1 is DFQATT and CDR2 is SNEGSKA (reference sequence). The ends lost 4 bases at V and 5 bases at J; junction bases unmatched: 7. The CDR3 runs to 14 residues. CDR3 nucleotide sequence: TGCAGTGCTAAGGGACTAGTAAACCACAATGAGCAGTTCTTC. It translates to CSAKGLVNHNEQFF.

The V gene is TRBV7-9, the J gene TRBJ1-1, with D unclear. Trimming pared 5 bases from V and 2 bases from J, leaving 15 bases between. Germline CDR1 reads SEHNR; CDR2 reads FQNEAQ (reference sequence). This CDR3 is 15 amino acids long. The CDR3 region has the DNA TGTGCCAGCAGCGTAAGCTCACAGCACAACACTGAAGCTTTCTTT. Translation: CASSVSSQHNTEAFF. Combining the CDR3 with reference TRBV7-9 and TRBJ1-1 gives the whole variable domain DTGVSQNPRHKITKRGQNVTFRCDPISEHNRLYWYRQTLGQGPEFLTYFQNEAQLEKSRLLSDRFSAERPKGSFSTLEIQRTEQGDSAMYLCASSVSSQHNTEAFFGQGTRLTVV.

The chain joins TRBV7-9 to TRBJ2-5; D possibly corresponds to TRBD2 (5 bases). CDR1 SEHNR and CDR2 FQNEAQ come from the germline V gene (reference sequence). V was trimmed by 4 bases and J by 3 bases, leaving 12 bases between them. The CDR3 consists of 14 residues. The CDR3 region has the DNA TGTGCCAGCAGCTCCCACTTGCGGGAAGAGACCCAGTACTTC. Amino acids: CASSSHLREETQYF.